Below are 5 T cell receptor beta chains sequenced from a single sample in a study of CD8+ T cells in alopecia areata. RNA extraction and reverse transcription yielded cDNA as sequencing template. This table comes from immunoSEQ multiplex PCR, and its TCRdb copy is limited to in-frame clones, with some not included. The table has around 250,000 clones, roughly 69% seen once. Sequenced here: CD4+ T cells sorted from blood, sampled at week 0. Every receptor here comes from a human donor with alopecia areata.

The sample holds a few counts of this clone. The chain links TRBV7-8 to TRBJ2-3, with unresolved D. Germline CDR1 SGHVS, CDR2 FQNEAQ. This CDR3 is built from 16 residues. Trimming removed 2 bases at V and 2 bases at J, with 14 bases between. The CDR3 DNA is TGTGCCAGCAGCTTATTCCGGACGGCCTCCACAGATACGCAGTATTTT. It codes for CASSLFRTASTDTQYF.

This clone has only a few counts. The chain combines TRBV10-3 with TRBJ2-1; 8 bases fit TRBD2. Trimming at V came to 5 bases and at J to 15 bases, leaving 9 bases not matched to a gene. The CDR3 has 12 amino acids. The germline CDR1 and CDR2 sequences are ENHRY and SYGVKD. CDR3 bases: TGTGCCATCAGTTCTGCCGGGGGGGCCCCGTTCTTC. Its protein product is CAISSAGGAPFF.

The chain uses TRBV30 and TRBJ1-2, with D perhaps TRBD1 (6 bases). CDR1 GTSNPN and CDR2 SVGIG come from the germline V gene (reference sequence). Trimming took 3 bases from V and 4 from J, leaving 21 bases between them. CDR3 length: 16 amino acids. The CDR3 spells CAWSKSGGAVGYGYTF. The DNA for the CDR3 is TGTGCCTGGAGCAAATCCGGGGGGGCTGTAGGCTATGGCTACACCTTC.

This clone showed up just a few times. The J gene is TRBJ2-2, the V gene TRBV30; no definite D call. CDR1 is GTSNPN and CDR2 is SVGIG in the germline V gene (reference sequence). Trimming took off 4 bases at V and 2 bases at J, with 11 bases between the two ends. This CDR3 has 14 amino acids. The CDR3 coding sequence is TGTGCCTGGAATCTCAGGCGAAACACCGGGGAGCTGTTTTTT. This gives the protein CAWNLRRNTGELFF.

The sample holds one count of this clone. J is TRBJ2-1 and V is TRBV7-2; perhaps D is TRBD1 or TRBD2 (5 bases each). Per the germline V gene, CDR1 is SGHTA and CDR2 is FQGNSA. The CDR3 is 16 amino acids. The V gene lost 1 base and the J gene lost 4 bases, with 14 bases spanning the gap. The CDR3: CASSLVRGPPYNEQFF. CDR3 nucleotide sequence: TGTGCCAGCAGCTTAGTTCGGGGACCACCGTACAATGAGCAGTTCTTC.